The sequence of this T cell receptor (beta chain) was determined in a study of T cells in Graves' hyperthyroidism and ophthalmopathy. Study-wide context: Peripheral blood was taken when the disease was first diagnosed, before any treatment began.

The TCR beta CDR3 regions underwent amplification using RNA transcripts as the source. HTBI primers were used for first-round RT-PCR of the TCR CDR3. From the multiplex PCR reads, TCRdb called clonotypes with MiXCR, one entry per CDR3 protein. The sample holds some 690,000 distinct CDR3 sequences, approximately 15% seen once. The germline CDR1 and CDR2 sequences are SGHNT and YENEEA. CDR3 length equals 14 residues. V lost 5 bases and J lost 7; bases outside the gene matches: 5. Findings and limits, study-wide: From stable hyperthyroidism, ophthalmopathy was set apart by a 13 V-J model. The model identified upcoming ophthalmopathy a median 6.5 months ahead of onset.

It was less than 13 ml of fresh peripheral blood that supplied the PBMCs. At least ten counts were recorded for this clonotype. Its specificity is unknown. This chain joins TRBV11-3 and TRBJ2-2; 9 nucleotides match TRBD1. The sequence derives from a man between 45 and 60 years old with Graves' hyperthyroidism. Specimen: blood. The CDR3 sequence: CASSRDRAGGELFF. The CDR3 region has the DNA TGTGCCAGCAGCCGGGACAGGGCTGGCGGGGAGCTGTTTTTT.